Here is one T cell receptor beta chain with its context. Its antigen remains undetermined. Nothing much larger sits one base from this clone, and base qualities are not available. Libraries were made using PCR. The sequencer was an Illumina HiSeq 2500. TCR library preparation used molecular barcoding, with unique molecular identifiers applied to normalize quantification of the TCRbeta repertoire. TCRdb itself trimmed the public reads at Q25 with fastp, ran MiXCR and retained productive beta chains. Identical CDR3 protein sequences are pooled into one entry, listed with their most common genes and DNA. Counted in this sample were more than 550,000 distinct CDR3 sequences; 10% to 13% of them appeared once. The ten top clones hold approximately 4.1% of the sample. This sample stems from a study of T-cell reconstitution after alpha-beta-depleted transplantation in children (dated by TCRdb to about 2016). As for the study more broadly: Using TCR repertoire profiling, the study quantitatively followed how T-cell immune reconstitution unfolded in children after TCRalphabeta/CD19-depleted allogeneic hematopoietic cell transplantation.

Taken from the germline V gene (reference sequence), the CDR1 and CDR2 loops are SGHNT and YYREEE. V sheds 4 bases and J sheds 7 bases, leaving 12 bases between their ends. Including cysteine and phenylalanine, the CDR3 has 13 amino acids. CDR3 DNA only is kept here, 39 bases in frame from base 1. The sample consisted of PBMCs from the stem cell graft donor, taken from the stem cell graft. The rearranged chain carries TRBV5-4 and TRBJ2-1; no confident D gene assignment can be made. The clonotype comes from a human donor who donated a stem cell graft to a child with acute myeloid leukemia. At the DNA level, the sequence is TGTGCCAGCAGCCCCCGGGCACAGAATGAGCAGTTCTTC. Its protein reads: CASSPRAQNEQFF.